The clone carrying this T cell receptor (beta chain) was found many times. Its antigen is unknown. A single record per CDR3 protein comes from TCRdb applying MiXCR to the reads. The repertoire holds around 200,000 distinct CDR3 sequences, with less than 50% as singletons. This sample stems from a study of T cell repertoires in cytomegalovirus infection. About the study: HLA-C-restricted CMV epitopes, recently identified, and well-studied HLA-B-restricted ones were used by the study. Carrying CMV and the relevant HLA type showed in public TCR beta signatures. Findings and limits, study-wide: In two of eight donors, the top clonotype was HLA-C-restricted CMV-specific.

This sequence originates from a human donor in good health (CMV status not recorded). Some clones in this sample may be carry-over from other donors' samples. This specimen consisted of CD8+ T cells from cultured PBMCs, obtained from culture after CMV antigen stimulation.

The CDR3 sequence: CASSLAGQGAGEKLFF. In DNA, the CDR3 is TGTGCCAGCAGCTTAGCAGGCCAGGGGGCGGGTGAAAAACTGTTTTTT. The J gene is TRBJ1-4, the V gene TRBV7-2; 8 bases agree with TRBD1. The CDR3 has 16 residues. Losses at the gene ends were 0 bases for V and 7 bases for J; bases not matched to a gene: 7. CDR1 is SGHTA, CDR2 FQGNSA, per germline.